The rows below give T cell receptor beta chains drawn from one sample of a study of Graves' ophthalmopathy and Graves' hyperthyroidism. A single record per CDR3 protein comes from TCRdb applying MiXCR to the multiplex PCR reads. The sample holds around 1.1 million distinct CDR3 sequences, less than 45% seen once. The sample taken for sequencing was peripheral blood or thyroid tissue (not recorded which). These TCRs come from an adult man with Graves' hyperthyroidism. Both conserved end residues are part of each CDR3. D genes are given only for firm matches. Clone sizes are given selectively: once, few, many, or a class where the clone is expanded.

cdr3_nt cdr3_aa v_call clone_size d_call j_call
TGTGCCAGCAGTTACGGGGGACATGAATGCGAGACCCAGTACTTC CASSYGGHECETQYF TRBV25-1 - - TRBJ2-5
TGTGCCAGCAGCATCTTCGGACAGAATAATTCACCCCTCCACTTT CASSIFGQNNSPLHF TRBV9 - - TRBJ1-6
TGTGCCAGCAGGGAGCAGGGGGCGAGCTATGGCTACACCTTC CASREQGASYGYTF TRBV2 many TRBD1 TRBJ1-2
TGTGCCAGCAGACTCCGGGACCCAACCTACAATGAGCAGTTCTTC CASRLRDPTYNEQFF TRBV2 - - TRBJ2-1
TGCAGCGTTCAGGAGGGTCAGGGGGCCTACGAGCAGTACTTC CSVQEGQGAYEQYF TRBV29-1 many - TRBJ2-7
TGCAGTGCTCCCTTTAGGACAGGGGGCAGTTCACCCCTCCACTTT CSAPFRTGGSSPLHF TRBV20-1 many TRBD1 TRBJ1-6
TGCGCCAGCAGCTTGGGGACAGGGGTTCGAGCTTTCTTT CASSLGTGVRAFF TRBV5-1 once TRBD1 TRBJ1-1
TGTGCCACCAGAGGTGAGGAGGGCGAGCAGTACTTC CATRGEEGEQYF TRBV15 many - TRBJ2-7
TGTGCCAGCAGCCCCCGGTCTCCAAGGAGCGAGCAGTACTTC CASSPRSPRSEQYF TRBV11-1 many - TRBJ2-7
TGTGCCATCAGGCTGGGACAGATGAACACTGAAGCTTTCTTT CAIRLGQMNTEAFF TRBV10-3 many TRBD1 TRBJ1-1
TGTGCCAGTCATACGGACGCCTACGAGCAGTACTTC CASHTDAYEQYF TRBV11-2 many - TRBJ2-7
TGCAGTGCTAGCGGCCTGCCAGGAAAGGCTAATGAAAAACTGTTTTTT CSASGLPGKANEKLFF TRBV20-1 - - TRBJ1-4
TGTGCCATCAGGGTACAGGGAGGTGGGGACATGAACACTGAAGCTTTCTTT CAIRVQGGGDMNTEAFF TRBV10-3 once - TRBJ1-1
TGTGCCAGCAGCTTAGCGAGCGGCAGGATGACTGAAGCTTTCTTT CASSLASGRMTEAFF TRBV7-2 many - TRBJ1-1
TGTGCCAGCCAAGGGAGACAAGATATCCGAAGCACTGAAGCTTTCTTT CASQGRQDIRSTEAFF TRBV5-5 few - TRBJ1-1
TGCGCCAGCAGCCAAGATCTACAGGGGCATGGCTACACCTTC CASSQDLQGHGYTF TRBV4-1 many TRBD1 TRBJ1-2
TGTGCCAGCAGCTCCCCCTTTGCGGGAGGTGAGACCCAGTACTTC CASSSPFAGGETQYF TRBV7-6 - TRBD2 TRBJ2-5
TGTGCCAGCAGTTACATCGAACTAGCGGGGGTCGACGAGCAGTACTTC CASSYIELAGVDEQYF TRBV2 - TRBD2 TRBJ2-7
TGTGCCAGTAGTAGGGGACTAGCGGGAGTGAACACCGGGGAGCTGTTTTTT CASSRGLAGVNTGELFF TRBV19 many TRBD2 TRBJ2-2
TGTGCCAGCAGAGACTTGTCGGAGGGGACTGGCTACACCTTC CASRDLSEGTGYTF TRBV2 once - TRBJ1-2
TGTGCCAGCAGCCAACTGATATTT CASSQLIF TRBV7-9 - - TRBJ2-2
TGTGCCACCAGTGATTTGACAGCCACAGATACGCAGTATTTT CATSDLTATDTQYF TRBV24-1 few - TRBJ2-3
TGTGCCAGCTCACCACTTGGACAGGGAATTCAAGAGACCCAGTACTTC CASSPLGQGIQETQYF TRBV18 few TRBD1 TRBJ2-5
TGTGCCAGCAGGCTCAGGGGGCGTAGCAATCAGCCCCAGCATTTT CASRLRGRSNQPQHF TRBV6-5 - TRBD1 TRBJ1-5
TGTGCCAGCAGCCAAACCGGGACAGCCACCTACGAGCAGTACTTC CASSQTGTATYEQYF TRBV4-2 few TRBD1 TRBJ2-7
TGTGCCAGCAGCCTCCGGGACCGGGGGCGGGAGAGCTCCTACAATGAGCAGTTCTTC CASSLRDRGRESSYNEQFF TRBV7-3 - - TRBJ2-1
TGTGCCAGCAGCCCCCGGGACAGGGCTTACGAGCAGTACTTC CASSPRDRAYEQYF TRBV7-8 many TRBD1 TRBJ2-7
TGCGCCAGCAGTCCCAAGGCGGCAGATTTGAACACTGAAGCTTTCTTT CASSPKAADLNTEAFF TRBV5-1 - - TRBJ1-1
TGTGCCAGCAGAACGGGACAGGGGGCATCCTATAATTCACCCCTCCACTTT CASRTGQGASYNSPLHF TRBV7-2 many TRBD1 TRBJ1-6
TGCAGCAGTCCAGGGACAGAAGAGACCCAGTACTTC CSSPGTEETQYF TRBV29-1 - TRBD1 TRBJ2-5
TGTGCCAGCAGCTTAACTCGGGACATCAATCAGCCCCAGCATTTT CASSLTRDINQPQHF TRBV7-2 - - TRBJ1-5
TGTGCCAGCAGTTACTCGACAGCAATTAATGAAAAACTGTTTTTT CASSYSTAINEKLFF TRBV6-5 few - TRBJ1-4
TGTGCCAGCAGCCTCGGGTTCGCAGGGAATTCACCCCTCCACTTT CASSLGFAGNSPLHF TRBV9 - - TRBJ1-6
TGTGCCAGCAGCTTCCTGACCGGGACAGGGGCCTACGAGCAGTACTTC CASSFLTGTGAYEQYF TRBV7-9 - TRBD1 TRBJ2-7
TGTGCCAGCAGTGTGAGGACTAGCGGATTAGAGACCCAGTACTTC CASSVRTSGLETQYF TRBV6-6 few TRBD2 TRBJ2-5
TGCAGCGTTGTAGCCGGGCCAGGGGGCACTGAAGCTTTCTTT CSVVAGPGGTEAFF TRBV29-1 - TRBD1 TRBJ1-1
TGTGCCAGCAGTTTAAGTGGGACAGGATGGGGCGAGCAGTACTTC CASSLSGTGWGEQYF TRBV12-3/TRBV12-4 - TRBD1 TRBJ2-7
TGTGCCAGGAGGACAGGGCCGGGCGGGGAGCTGTTTTTT CARRTGPGGELFF TRBV10-3 many TRBD1 TRBJ2-2
TGCAGTGCGCCCCGGGAGGGCAATCAGCCCCAGCATTTT CSAPREGNQPQHF TRBV20-1 - - TRBJ1-5
TGCAGCGTTAGGGGTTTAAGCTCCTACGAGCAGTACTTC CSVRGLSSYEQYF TRBV29-1 - - TRBJ2-7
TGTGCCAGCAGTCCCCTGGGGCGCTTAGCGATTCAGCCCCAGCATTTT CASSPLGRLAIQPQHF TRBV27 few - TRBJ1-5
TGTGCCTGGAGTTCGACAGGGGGTCAGCCCCAGCATTTT CAWSSTGGQPQHF TRBV30 - TRBD1 TRBJ1-5
TGTGCCAGCAGCATTGTCAGAGGGGGCCCGGTGACCGGGGAGCTGTTTTTT CASSIVRGGPVTGELFF TRBV5-5 - TRBD1 TRBJ2-2
TGTGCCAGCAGCGTAGATGGGACTAATGAAAAACTGTTTTTT CASSVDGTNEKLFF TRBV5-6 many - TRBJ1-4
TGTGCCAGTAGCTATGGGTTGAGCCAAGAGACCCAGTACTTC CASSYGLSQETQYF TRBV19 many - TRBJ2-5
TGCGCCAGCAGCCCCAGAACCGTTCAGCCCCAGCATTTT CASSPRTVQPQHF TRBV4-1 many - TRBJ1-5
TGTGCCAGCAGTTACTCGAGACCACCCGTGAACACTGAAGCTTTCTTT CASSYSRPPVNTEAFF TRBV6-5 few - TRBJ1-1
TGTGCCACCTCTAGACCGGGCTCCTACGAGCAGTACTTC CATSRPGSYEQYF TRBV24-1 - - TRBJ2-7
TGTGCCATCACCCAGGGCATGAACACTGAAGCTTTCTTT CAITQGMNTEAFF TRBV10-3 - - TRBJ1-1
TGCGCCAGCAGCTTGGCCGGGCAGCGGGAAGGGTACGAGCAGTACTTC CASSLAGQREGYEQYF TRBV5-1 few TRBD2 TRBJ2-7
TGTGCCAGCAGCTTAGAAGGGACAGGGGGATATGGCTACACCTTC CASSLEGTGGYGYTF TRBV11-2 - TRBD1 TRBJ1-2
TGTGCCAGCAGCCAAGATTCCGGGCTGGGCCAGCCCCAGCATTTT CASSQDSGLGQPQHF TRBV3-1 - - TRBJ1-5
TGTGCCAGCAGCTTAGCACAGGCAGGGGCGAGGGAGCAGTACTTC CASSLAQAGAREQYF TRBV7-9 - - TRBJ2-7
TGCAGCGTTGAAGGGCCCGGGGGGGCTAATTACAATGAGCAGTTCTTC CSVEGPGGANYNEQFF TRBV29-1 - TRBD2 TRBJ2-1
TGTGCCAGCAGTTACGGCGGGAGATTCTTAGAGACCCAGCACTTC CASSYGGRFLETQHF TRBV6-5 - TRBD2 TRBJ2-5
TGTGCCAGTAGTGCCGGACAGTCCGGGGAGACCCAGTACTTC CASSAGQSGETQYF TRBV19 many - TRBJ2-5